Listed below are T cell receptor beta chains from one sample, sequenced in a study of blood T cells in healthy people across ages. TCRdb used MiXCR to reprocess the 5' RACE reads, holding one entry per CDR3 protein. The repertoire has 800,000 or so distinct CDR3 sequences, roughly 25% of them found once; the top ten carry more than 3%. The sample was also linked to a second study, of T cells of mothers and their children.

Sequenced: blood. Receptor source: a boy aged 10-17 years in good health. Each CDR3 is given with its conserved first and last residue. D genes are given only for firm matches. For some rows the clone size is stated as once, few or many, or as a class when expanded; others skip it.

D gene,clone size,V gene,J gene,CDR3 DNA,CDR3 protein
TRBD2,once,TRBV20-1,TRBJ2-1,TGCAGTGCCCCGGGACTAGAGGGAAGAAGGTCCTACAATGAGCAGTTCTTC,CSAPGLEGRRSYNEQFF
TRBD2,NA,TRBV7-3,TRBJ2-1,TGTGCCAGCAGCTTAAGCCCTGCGGGGGACCAGCACTTC,CASSLSPAGDQHF
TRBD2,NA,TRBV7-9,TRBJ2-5,TGTGCCTCCGCCGGGAGGAACCAAGAGACCCAGTACTTC,CASAGRNQETQYF
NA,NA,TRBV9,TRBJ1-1,TGTGCCAGCAGCGTAGAAGGGGCGGGCGAAGCTTTCTTT,CASSVEGAGEAFF
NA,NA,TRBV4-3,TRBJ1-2,TGCGCCAGCAGCCACCTCTTGGATATAGCTAACTATGGCTACACCTTC,CASSHLLDIANYGYTF
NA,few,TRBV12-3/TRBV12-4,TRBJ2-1,TGTGCCAGCAGTTTAGGGCTAGCGCGCGGCGGTTCGGGCTACTACAATGAGCAGTTCTTC,CASSLGLARGGSGYYNEQFF
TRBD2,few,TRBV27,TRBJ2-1,TGTGCCAGCAGTATGCATAGCGGGCCCTCCTACAATGAGCAGTTCTTC,CASSMHSGPSYNEQFF
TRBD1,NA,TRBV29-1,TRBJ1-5,TGCAGCGTTGAGGTTCAGGGGGCTTTTATATTCGGCAATCAGCCCCAGCATTTT,CSVEVQGAFIFGNQPQHF
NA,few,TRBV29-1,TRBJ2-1,TGCAGCGTGGGAATAGGGCCAGCCTACAATGAGCAGTTCTTC,CSVGIGPAYNEQFF
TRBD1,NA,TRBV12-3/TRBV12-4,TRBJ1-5,TGTGCCAGCTGGAAGGGGACAGGACGCAATCAGCCCCAGCATTTT,CASWKGTGRNQPQHF
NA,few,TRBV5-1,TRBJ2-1,TGCGCCAGCAGCTCCGACAGTTTCAATGAGCAGTTCTTC,CASSSDSFNEQFF
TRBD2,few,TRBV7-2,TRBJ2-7,TGTGCCAGCAGCTGGTTAGCGGGCAACTCCTACGAGCAGTACTTC,CASSWLAGNSYEQYF
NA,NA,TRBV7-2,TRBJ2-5,TGTGCCAGCAGAGGTGGGGGACAAGAGACCCAGTACTTC,CASRGGGQETQYF
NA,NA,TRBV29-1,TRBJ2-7,TGCAGCGTTCACCTTGGGGTCTACGAGCAGTACTTC,CSVHLGVYEQYF
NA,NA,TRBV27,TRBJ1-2,TGTGCCAGCAGTTTCATTGCGGGCTATGGCTACACCTTC,CASSFIAGYGYTF
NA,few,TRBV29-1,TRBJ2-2,TGCAGCGTTCCCATTAACACCGGGGAGCTGTTTTTT,CSVPINTGELFF
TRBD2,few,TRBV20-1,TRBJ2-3,TGCAGTGCTCCCACACTCTTCGGCGGGAGGGCCGTGGATACGCAGTATTTT,CSAPTLFGGRAVDTQYF
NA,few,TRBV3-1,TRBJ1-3,TGTGCCAGCAGCCAAGACAGACCCTCTGGAAACACCATATATTTT,CASSQDRPSGNTIYF
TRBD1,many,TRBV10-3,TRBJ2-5,TGTGCCTCCTCCGCAGGACAGGGGAAAGAGACCCAGTACTTC,CASSAGQGKETQYF
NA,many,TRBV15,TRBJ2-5,TGTGCCACCAGCAGGCCGGGGAGTTGGGAGACCCAGTACTTC,CATSRPGSWETQYF
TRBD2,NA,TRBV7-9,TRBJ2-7,TGTGCCAGCAGCCAAGGGACTAGCGGGGGGTCTCGGAAGTACTTC,CASSQGTSGGSRKYF
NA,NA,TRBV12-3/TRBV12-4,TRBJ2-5,TGTGCCAGCAGTTCTGGGGTCACTTCGTACCAAGAGACCCAGTACTTC,CASSSGVTSYQETQYF
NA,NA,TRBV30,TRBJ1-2,TGTGCCTGGAATTCGAGGGGTCAAGACGGCTACACCTTC,CAWNSRGQDGYTF
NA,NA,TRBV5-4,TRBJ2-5,TGTGCCAGCAGCCCGGGACCCACGGAGACCCAGTACTTC,CASSPGPTETQYF
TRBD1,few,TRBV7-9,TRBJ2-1,TGTGCCAGCAGCCCAAGGACAGGGGGGGACAGTGAGCAGTTCTTC,CASSPRTGGDSEQFF
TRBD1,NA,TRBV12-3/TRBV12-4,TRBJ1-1,TGTGCCAGCAGTTTAATCCCGGACAGGGCCATAGCTTTCTTT,CASSLIPDRAIAFF
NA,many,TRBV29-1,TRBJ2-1,TGCAGCGTTCGACTGACCTCCTACAATGAGCAGTTCTTC,CSVRLTSYNEQFF
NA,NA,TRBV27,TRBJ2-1,TGTGCCAGCAGTTTCACGCGGGACAATGAGCAGTTCTTC,CASSFTRDNEQFF
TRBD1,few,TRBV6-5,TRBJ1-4,TGTGCCAGCAGTTACTGGGACAGGGGCTCTGCAACTAATGAAAAACTGTTTTTT,CASSYWDRGSATNEKLFF
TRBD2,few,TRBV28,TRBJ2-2,TGTGCCAGCAGCCCAACCAGCGGGAGAACCGGGGAGCTGTTTTTT,CASSPTSGRTGELFF
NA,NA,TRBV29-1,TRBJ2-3,TGCAGCGTTGAAGATCCTGGCGGCCGCACAGATACGCAGTATTTT,CSVEDPGGRTDTQYF
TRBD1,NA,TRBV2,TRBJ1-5,TGTGCCGGCAGTGAAGTAGACAGGGGACCCCAGCCCCAGCATTTT,CAGSEVDRGPQPQHF
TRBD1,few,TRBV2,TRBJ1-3,TGTGCCAGCAGGATCGACAGGGGGCCCGGAAACACCATATATTTT,CASRIDRGPGNTIYF
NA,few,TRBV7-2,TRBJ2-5,TGTGCCAACAGCTTAGCAGGTTTGGGGGGAGAGACCCAGTACTTC,CANSLAGLGGETQYF
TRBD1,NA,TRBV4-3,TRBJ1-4,TGCGCCAGCAGCCAACTGTACAGGGGGGCTAATGAAAAACTGTTTTTT,CASSQLYRGANEKLFF
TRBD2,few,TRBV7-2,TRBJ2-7,TGTGCCAGCAGCTTAGCGGGAGGGGCGCTTGGGACCTACGAGCAGTACTTC,CASSLAGGALGTYEQYF
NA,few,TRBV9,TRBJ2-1,TGTGCCAGCAGCGTAGGGGAGGAAGGAGGGGAGCAGTTCTTC,CASSVGEEGGEQFF
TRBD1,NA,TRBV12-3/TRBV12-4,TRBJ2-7,TGTGCCAGCAGTACGGCCGGACAGGGCGAGCAGTACTTC,CASSTAGQGEQYF
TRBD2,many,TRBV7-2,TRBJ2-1,TGTGCCAGCAGCGCCGAACTAGCGCGACTCAACAATGAGCAGTTCTTC,CASSAELARLNNEQFF
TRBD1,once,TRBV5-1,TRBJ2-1,TGCGCCAGCAGTTCGGACATGGACAGGTGGGGCAATGAGCAGTTCTTC,CASSSDMDRWGNEQFF
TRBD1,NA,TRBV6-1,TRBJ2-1,TGTGCCAGCAGTGGACAGGGGTCTGACTACAATGGGCAGTTCTTC,CASSGQGSDYNGQFF
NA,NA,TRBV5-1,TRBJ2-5,TGCGCCAGCACCCTAGAAGGGGCGGGGAAGACCCAGTACTTC,CASTLEGAGKTQYF
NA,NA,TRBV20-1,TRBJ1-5,TGCAGTGCTAGGGCACAGGACTATAGCAATCAGCCCCAGCATTTT,CSARAQDYSNQPQHF
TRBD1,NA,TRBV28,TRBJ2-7,TGTGCCAGCAGTTCCCCCCTCGACAGGGCGGAAGCGCAGTACTTC,CASSSPLDRAEAQYF
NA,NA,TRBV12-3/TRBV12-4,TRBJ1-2,TGTGCCAGCAGCAGCCTATTGTATGGCTACACCTTC,CASSSLLYGYTF
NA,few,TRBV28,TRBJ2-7,TGTGCCAGCAGTTTGTCAGTGGGTGGCTACGAGCAGTACTTC,CASSLSVGGYEQYF
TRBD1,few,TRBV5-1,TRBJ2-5,TGCGCCAGCAGCCCCGGACAGGCTAGTCAGGAGTACTTC,CASSPGQASQEYF
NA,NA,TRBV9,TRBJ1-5,TGTGCCTGCAGCGAGGACGGCTGGTCCCAGCCCCAGCATTTT,CACSEDGWSQPQHF
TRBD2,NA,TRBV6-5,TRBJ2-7,TGTGCCAGCAGTTACTCGACTAGCGGGTACTCCTACGAGCAGTACTTC,CASSYSTSGYSYEQYF
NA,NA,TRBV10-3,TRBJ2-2,TGTGCCATCAGTGCCAGGACCCCCCGGGGAACCGGGGAGCTGTTTTTT,CAISARTPRGTGELFF
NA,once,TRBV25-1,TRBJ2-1,TGTGCCAGTAATGGACAGTACAATGAGCAGTTCTTC,CASNGQYNEQFF
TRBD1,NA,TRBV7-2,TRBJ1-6,TGTGCCAGCAGGAATTCCGGGACAGGGGATTCACCCCTCCACTTT,CASRNSGTGDSPLHF
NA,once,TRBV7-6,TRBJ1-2,TGTGCCAGCAGCTCGCCCCAGGGACTCGGCTACACCTTC,CASSSPQGLGYTF